The 30 T cell receptor beta chains below come from one sample, sequenced in a study of technical replicates of blood from several donors. Profiled with immunoSEQ multiplex PCR; TCRdb holds only in-frame clones, not every one. The repertoire consists of 55,000 to 75,000 clones, with 70% to 90% occurring once and the leading ten covering approximately 5.2%. Sequenced input: PBMCs. The receptors stem from a human donor in good health. Some clones in this sample may be carry-over from other donors' samples.

The gene calls are TRBV2 and TRBJ2-2, with 11 nucleotides matching TRBD2. The CDR3 runs to 16 residues. Unmatched junction bases numbered 7, after V lost 4 bases and J lost 6 bases. CDR1 SNHLY and CDR2 FYNNEI come from the germline V gene. CDR3 coding DNA: TGTGCCAGCAGTGGGTCTAGCGGGGGGCGAGCCGGGGAGCTGTTTTTT. It encodes CASSGSSGGRAGELFF.

The rearrangement joins TRBV7-2 to TRBJ1-5; a weak D match, TRBD1 (6 bases). CDR1 and CDR2 from the germline V gene are SGHTA and FQGNSA. This CDR3 comprises 15 residues. The V end was cut by 6 bases, the J end by 6 bases, with 18 bases between. In DNA form, the CDR3 reads TGTGCCAGCAGTTTGGTTACAGGGTCGGGTCAGCCCCAGCATTTT. The encoded protein is CASSLVTGSGQPQHF.

The chain joins TRBV7-2 to TRBJ2-5, with a weak D call TRBD2 (6 bases). Germline lookup yields CDR1 SGHTA and CDR2 FQGNSA. V was trimmed by 5 bases and J by 5 bases, leaving 18 bases between them. This CDR3 contains 15 residues. This chain's CDR3 is CASSTLGTPLETQYF. The CDR3 DNA reads TGTGCCAGCAGCACCCTTGGGACTCCCTTGGAGACCCAGTACTTC.

This chain joins TRBV7-9 and TRBJ2-2; no definite D call. Germline values: CDR1 SEHNR, CDR2 FQNEAQ (reference sequence). This CDR3 has 16 residues. Trimming left V 1 base short and J 0 bases short, with 9 bases between. The CDR3 is CASSLGRHANTGELFF. The CDR3 coding sequence is TGTGCCAGCAGCTTAGGGCGGCACGCGAACACCGGGGAGCTGTTTTTT. The full variable domain, rest sourced from reference TRBV7-9 and TRBJ2-2, is DTGVSQNPRHKITKRGQNVTFRCDPISEHNRLYWYRQTLGQGPEFLTYFQNEAQLEKSRLLSDRFSAERPKGSFSTLEIQRTEQGDSAMYLCASSLGRHANTGELFFGEGSRLTVL.

The chain employs TRBV18 and TRBJ1-4; tentative D call: TRBD1 (6 bases). CDR3 length equals 15 residues. Germline V gene sequence: CDR1 KGHSH, CDR2 LQKENI. Trimming removed 3 bases from V and 0 bases from J, with 8 bases in between. CDR3 DNA: TGTGCCAGCTCACCGGGGGCCGCAACTAATGAAAAACTGTTTTTT. Amino acids: CASSPGAATNEKLFF.

The chain employs TRBV6-5 and TRBJ2-5, with 8 bases matching TRBD2. The CDR3 loop spans 15 amino acids. V was clipped by 7 bases and J by 7 bases; unmatched bases: 14. From germline, CDR1 is MNHEY and CDR2 SVGAGI. The CDR3 nucleotides read TGTGCCAGCACCCCGGGGGGGACCTACGCTGTGACCCAGTACTTC. Its translation: CASTPGGTYAVTQYF.

The rearrangement joins TRBV5-4 to TRBJ2-5; D unresolved. The CDR3 consists of 12 residues. Germline CDR1 and CDR2: SGHNT and YYREEE (reference sequence). The V end was cut by 3 bases, the J end by 3 bases, with 6 bases between. Written as DNA, the CDR3 is TGTGCCAGCAGCTCCGGTAAAGAGACCCAGTACTTC. This encodes CASSSGKETQYF.

This rearrangement joins TRBV11-2 to TRBJ2-7; the D gene is possibly TRBD2 (6 bases). Germline V gene sequence: CDR1 SGHAT, CDR2 FQNNGV. V was clipped by 1 base and J by 3 bases, with 16 bases between them. The CDR3 loop spans 16 amino acids. The DNA for the CDR3 is TGTGCCAGCAGCTTAGTTTGTTGCCGGGAGAGCTACGAGCAGTACTTC. The encoded protein is CASSLVCCRESYEQYF.

The chain has TRBV21-1 and TRBJ1-2; no check of the table's D call, TRBD1, against the DNA was made. TRBV21-1 is termed a pseudogene. This CDR3 has 17 residues. CDR3 nucleotides: TGTGCCAGCAGCAACCGGGACACCCCGGCGCCTGACTATGGCTACACCTTC. Translating gives CASSNRDTPAPDYGYTF.

This chain uses TRBV7-2 with TRBJ2-4; a possible D gene is TRBD2 (5 bases). Germline V gives CDR1 SGHTA, CDR2 FQGNSA. Trimming cost V 6 bases and J 8 bases, with 17 bases left between them. This CDR3 has 14 residues. Here the CDR3 reads CASRKGVGVDIQYF. CDR3 coding DNA: TGTGCCAGCAGAAAAGGAGTCGGGGTGGACATTCAGTACTTC.

This CDR3 is CASSVVETLGGGTQYF. CDR3 sequence (DNA): TGTGCCAGCAGCGTAGTCGAAACCCTGGGGGGTGGTACGCAGTATTTT. The chain joins TRBV9 to TRBJ2-3; a weak D match, TRBD2 (6 bases). Trimming removed 0 bases from V and 8 bases from J, with 19 bases in between. Per the germline V gene, CDR1 is SGDLS and CDR2 is YYNGEE. The CDR3 loop spans 16 amino acids.

This chain joins TRBV5-1 and TRBJ1-1; D is unclear. Germline CDR1 SGHRS, CDR2 YFSETQ. The CDR3 consists of 16 residues. The V and J ends lost 4 bases and 2 bases respectively, with 18 bases between them. The DNA of the CDR3 is TGCGCCAGCAGCACCGAACCGCCGGGAGGTAACACTGAAGCTTTCTTT. Protein sequence: CASSTEPPGGNTEAFF.

This clone was counted between two and nine times. This chain links TRBV15 with TRBJ2-5, with D possibly being TRBD2 (5 bases). Trimming took off 0 bases at V and 2 bases at J, with 13 bases between the two ends. This CDR3 contains 16 residues. CDR1 and CDR2 from the germline V gene are LNHNV and YYDKDF (reference sequence). CDR3 residues: CATSRELSGGQETQYF. The DNA of the CDR3 is TGTGCCACCAGCAGAGAGCTATCTGGCGGGCAAGAGACCCAGTACTTC.

This clone was seen once. The sample holds other DNA sequences that translate to the same CDR3. The gene calls are TRBV19 and TRBJ1-2; D unresolved. Between the trimmed V and J ends, which lost 4 bases and 2 bases, there was a span of 5 bases. The CDR3 contains 12 residues. Germline V gene sequence: CDR1 LNHDA, CDR2 SQIVND (reference sequence). CDR3 bases: TGTGCCAGTAGTAGGCAGAACTATGGCTACACCTTC. Translated, it gives CASSRQNYGYTF.

The chain couples TRBV6-5 to TRBJ2-7, with 7 bases identical to TRBD2. The CDR3 is made up of 13 amino acids. Germline V gene lookup returns CDR1 MNHEY and CDR2 SVGAGI. V was pared by 2 bases and J by 6 bases, with 4 bases of the junction left unmatched. The CDR3 sequence: CASSYGRVGEQYF. The DNA of the CDR3 is TGTGCCAGCAGTTACGGGAGGGTAGGCGAGCAGTACTTC.

The V gene is TRBV5-4, the J gene TRBJ1-2, with D perhaps TRBD1 (5 bases). Germline CDR1 is SGHNT and CDR2 is YYREEE (reference sequence). This CDR3 has 13 amino acids. The germline V and J ends were trimmed by 0 bases and 8 bases, with 11 bases remaining between them. CDR3 amino acids: CASSLDPGGGYTF. As DNA, the CDR3 is TGTGCCAGCAGCTTGGACCCTGGGGGGGGCTACACCTTC.

The chain has TRBV7-2 and TRBJ2-7, with D possibly being TRBD2 (5 bases). The germline V gene encodes CDR1 SGHTA and CDR2 FQGNSA. V was pared by 6 bases and J by 4 bases, with 19 bases between. The CDR3 contains 15 residues. The CDR3 is CASSFPVSRGYEQYF. The CDR3 DNA is TGTGCCAGCAGTTTTCCTGTCTCACGGGGATACGAGCAGTACTTC. Drawing the rest from reference TRBV7-2 and TRBJ2-7, the complete variable domain is GAGVSQSPSNKVTEKGKDVELRCDPISGHTALYWYRQSLGQGLEFLIYFQGNSAPDKSGLPSDRFSAERTGGSVSTLTIQRTQQEDSAVYLCASSFPVSRGYEQYFGPGTRLTVT.

The J gene is TRBJ2-7, the V gene TRBV19; 11 nucleotides match TRBD1. This CDR3 has 15 amino acids. The V gene end was trimmed by 4 bases and the J gene end by 4 bases; junction bases not matched to a gene: 6. Germline CDR1 LNHDA, CDR2 SQIVND (reference sequence). CDR3 residues: CASSTGTGGKYEQYF. CDR3 nucleotide sequence: TGTGCCAGTAGTACTGGGACAGGGGGTAAGTACGAGCAGTACTTC.

The chain recombines TRBV5-1 with TRBJ1-3; no definite D call. The germline V gene encodes CDR1 SGHRS and CDR2 YFSETQ. V was shortened by 5 bases and J by 0 bases, with 9 bases between the two germline ends. The CDR3 totals 14 residues. CDR3 sequence reads: CASRTGDSGNTIYF. DNA for the CDR3: TGCGCCAGCAGAACTGGAGACTCTGGAAACACCATATATTTT.

The V gene is TRBV5-1, the J gene TRBJ1-1; tentatively, D is TRBD1 (6 bases). CDR3 length: 13 amino acids. V was trimmed by 3 bases and J by 2 bases, leaving 8 bases between them. CDR1 SGHRS and CDR2 YFSETQ come from the germline V gene. The CDR3 protein is CASSSGHNTEAFF. CDR3 sequence (DNA): TGCGCCAGCAGCTCGGGACACAACACTGAAGCTTTCTTT.

The rearrangement uses TRBV6-5 and TRBJ2-1; tentatively, D is TRBD1 (6 bases). The CDR3 consists of 14 residues. Trimming stripped 0 bases from V and 7 bases from J, with 10 bases between. Germline V gene lookup returns CDR1 MNHEY and CDR2 SVGAGI. CDR3 bases: TGTGCCAGCAGTTACTCCCTAGGGGGTAATGAGCAGTTCTTC. Amino acid sequence: CASSYSLGGNEQFF.

The chain links TRBV6-1 to TRBJ1-2, with D possibly TRBD1 on 6 matching bases. The CDR3 sequence is 15 residues long. Germline assignment: CDR1 MNHNS and CDR2 SASEGT. V lost 7 bases and J 5 bases, leaving 20 bases between the germline ends. CDR3 protein: CASTKSRGSAYGYTF. CDR3 nucleotide sequence: TGTGCCAGCACCAAGAGCAGGGGATCCGCTTATGGCTACACCTTC.

The V gene is TRBV9, the J gene TRBJ2-1; 11 bases map to TRBD2. The CDR3 loop spans 17 amino acids. Germline-derived CDR1 and CDR2 are SGDLS and YYNGEE. V shed 4 bases, J shed 2 bases, and the junction held 8 bases outside the gene matches. The CDR3 coding sequence is TGTGCCAGCAGCTCTTCTAGCGGGAGGACCCCCTACAATGAGCAGTTCTTC. Its translation: CASSSSSGRTPYNEQFF.

This sequence joins TRBV2 and TRBJ2-2, with TRBD2 matching 8 bases. Germline-derived CDR1 and CDR2 are SNHLY and FYNNEI. Trimming at V came to 6 bases and at J to 6 bases, leaving 12 bases not matched to a gene. The CDR3 extends over 16 amino acids. The CDR3 sequence: CASSEGGTRGSGELFF. In DNA form, the CDR3 reads TGTGCCAGCAGCGAGGGTGGGACTAGGGGATCCGGGGAGCTGTTTTTT.

This clone appeared a single time. The CDR3 region is CASSRSLAGATYEQYF. CDR3 in DNA: TGTGCCAGCAGCCGTTCATTAGCGGGAGCTACCTACGAGCAGTACTTC. The chain links TRBV11-2 to TRBJ2-7; 9 positions match TRBD2. Germline V gene sequence: CDR1 SGHAT, CDR2 FQNNGV. V lost 5 bases, J lost 2 bases, and 10 bases stayed unmatched. The CDR3 length is 16 residues.

For the CDR3, the DNA is TGTGCCAGCAGCTTTGACAGTGAAGCTTTCTTT. Translating gives CASSFDSEAFF. The genes are TRBV5-6 and TRBJ1-1; perhaps TRBD1 as D (5 bases). Germline CDR1 reads SGHDT; CDR2 reads YYEEEE. There are 11 residues in the CDR3. The V gene lost 2 bases and the J gene lost 7 bases, with 6 bases spanning the gap.

The chain has TRBV6-1 and TRBJ2-3; D is unresolved. Germline CDR1 reads MNHNS; CDR2 reads SASEGT. Deletions cut 5 bases from V and 4 bases from J, with 7 bases between. There are 12 residues in the CDR3. In nucleotides, the CDR3 is TGTGCCAGCAGTACTCACTCAGATACGCAGTATTTT. Residues: CASSTHSDTQYF.

This clone appeared once. The J gene is TRBJ2-5, the V gene TRBV19; TRBD1 matches 7 bases. Germline V gene lookup returns CDR1 LNHDA and CDR2 SQIVND (reference sequence). V shed 3 bases, J shed 2 bases, and the junction held 3 bases outside the gene matches. The CDR3 has 14 residues. The CDR3 bases are TGTGCCAGTAGTATTCCGGGACAGCAAGAGACCCAGTACTTC. Translating it yields CASSIPGQQETQYF.

The rearrangement uses TRBV7-9 and TRBJ1-5, with D perhaps TRBD1 (5 bases). Germline lookup yields CDR1 SEHNR and CDR2 FQNEAQ (reference sequence). Trimming took off 5 bases at V and 2 bases at J, with 16 bases between the two ends. The CDR3 totals 16 residues. DNA of the CDR3: TGTGCCAGCAGCCCCGTGGCAGGGAAGGGCAATCAGCCCCAGCATTTT. Residues: CASSPVAGKGNQPQHF. Using reference TRBV7-9 and TRBJ1-5 for the parts outside the CDR3, the full variable domain is DTGVSQNPRHKITKRGQNVTFRCDPISEHNRLYWYRQTLGQGPEFLTYFQNEAQLEKSRLLSDRFSAERPKGSFSTLEIQRTEQGDSAMYLCASSPVAGKGNQPQHFGDGTRLSIL.

The genes are TRBV7-2 and TRBJ2-5; 15 bases map to TRBD2. Germline V gene data show CDR1 as SGHTA and CDR2 as FQGNSA. This CDR3 is 19 amino acids long. V gave up 3 bases and J gave up 5 bases; unmatched junction bases: 13. CDR3 in DNA: TGTGCCAGCAGCTTTTCCAGGACTAGCGGGAGGGCGTCCGGGGAGACCCAGTACTTC. Encoded protein: CASSFSRTSGRASGETQYF. Filled out from reference TRBV7-2 and TRBJ2-5, the complete variable domain reads GAGVSQSPSNKVTEKGKDVELRCDPISGHTALYWYRQSLGQGLEFLIYFQGNSAPDKSGLPSDRFSAERTGGSVSTLTIQRTQQEDSAVYLCASSFSRTSGRASGETQYFGPGTRLLVL.